These 24 T cell receptor beta chains share one sample of origin, sequenced in a study of CD8+CD57+ T cells in acquired aplastic anemia. The TCR beta profiling, which covered VDJ combination and CDR3 sequence, was carried out using genomic DNA as the template. TCRdb reanalysed the reads using MiXCR and keeps one entry per CDR3 protein. The sample shows 150,000 to 200,000 distinct CDR3 sequences, just under 65% of them seen only once. Sequences were obtained from sorted CD4+, CD8+, or CD8+CD57+ T cells (not recorded which) from PBMCs. All receptors derive from a human donor in good health.

This clonotype appeared many times. The J gene is TRBJ2-1, the V gene TRBV19; D is perhaps TRBD2 (5 bases). The CDR3 runs to 16 residues. V lost 1 base, J lost 2 bases, and 12 bases lay in between. Germline loops: CDR1 LNHDA, CDR2 SQIVND (reference sequence). The CDR3 loop is CASSIGGVRAYNEQFF. CDR3 DNA sequence: TGTGCCAGTAGTATAGGGGGAGTTAGGGCCTACAATGAGCAGTTCTTC.

The chain links TRBV19 to TRBJ2-1; TRBD1 matches 8 bases. V shed 6 bases and J 0 bases; nucleotides not matched to a gene: 4. The CDR3 has 15 amino acids. Germline-derived CDR1 and CDR2 are LNHDA and SQIVND (reference sequence). CDR3 nucleotides: TGTGCCAGTAGCCGACAGGGGCACTCCTACAATGAGCAGTTCTTC. Amino acids: CASSRQGHSYNEQFF.

The table lists this clonotype with a few counts. The chain is built from TRBV20-1 and TRBJ2-7; 10 bases are a match to TRBD2. The CDR3 has 13 residues. J was trimmed by 5 bases and V by 5 bases; bases with no gene match: 6. Germline CDR1 and CDR2: DFQATT and SNEGSKA (reference sequence). The CDR3 sequence is CSARLAGRDEQYF. In DNA, the CDR3 is TGCAGTGCTCGACTAGCGGGCAGGGACGAGCAGTACTTC.

CDR3 loop: CASGRNNEQFF. The CDR3 DNA reads as TGTGCCAGTGGACGGAACAATGAGCAGTTCTTC. V gene TRBV7-9 combines with J gene TRBJ2-1; D is undetermined. CDR1 and CDR2 from the germline V gene are SEHNR and FQNEAQ (reference sequence). Trimming removed 9 bases at V and 5 bases at J, with 8 bases between. The CDR3 contains 11 residues. Complete variable domain (other parts from reference TRBV7-9 and TRBJ2-1): DTGVSQNPRHKITKRGQNVTFRCDPISEHNRLYWYRQTLGQGPEFLTYFQNEAQLEKSRLLSDRFSAERPKGSFSTLEIQRTEQGDSAMYLCASGRNNEQFFGPGTRLTVL.

In its sample, this clonotype was seen once. The chain combines TRBV20-1 with TRBJ2-7; the match to TRBD2 covers 8 bases. Germline V gives CDR1 DFQATT, CDR2 SNEGSKA (reference sequence). This CDR3 contains 15 residues. The J segment lost 4 bases and the V segment lost 4 bases, leaving 12 bases of the junction unmatched. CDR3 nucleotides: TGCAGTGCTAAGCGGCGGATAGCGGGATCTTACGAGCAGTACTTC. Its translation: CSAKRRIAGSYEQYF.

The rearrangement links TRBV5-1 to TRBJ2-1; 12 nucleotides align to TRBD2. Looked up from germline, CDR1 is SGHRS and CDR2 is YFSETQ. There are 16 residues in the CDR3. V lost 3 bases to trimming and J lost 3 bases; unmatched junction nucleotides: 4. The CDR3 region has the DNA TGCGCCAGCAGCTCGCGGACTAGCGGGGTCTACAATGAGCAGTTCTTC. Translated, it gives CASSSRTSGVYNEQFF.

This chain connects TRBV12-3 or TRBV12-4 to TRBJ2-1, with 9 bases fitting TRBD1. The CDR3 is 15 amino acids. V shed 2 bases and J 7 bases; nucleotides not matched to a gene: 6. CDR3 sequence (DNA): TGTGCCAGCAGTTTACGTGGACAGGGGAGGAATGAGCAGTTCTTC. Protein product: CASSLRGQGRNEQFF.

This clonotype was seen repeatedly, ten times or more. The genes are TRBV19 and TRBJ2-7; TRBD1 matches 8 bases. Germline loops: CDR1 LNHDA, CDR2 SQIVND (reference sequence). The CDR3 runs 13 residues. V lost 10 bases and J lost 6; bases outside the gene matches: 11. The DNA of the CDR3 is TGTGCCACCGGAAAGGGGACAGGAGCCGAGCAGTACTTC. It translates to CATGKGTGAEQYF.

CDR3 protein: CSAPRGGGWTDTQYF. CDR3 DNA sequence: TGCAGTGCTCCTCGGGGGGGAGGGTGGACAGATACGCAGTATTTT. This sequence joins TRBV20-1 and TRBJ2-3; 8 bases fit TRBD2. The junction had 10 bases not matched to a gene; V was cut back by 5 bases and J by 3 bases. The CDR3 is made up of 15 amino acids. The V gene's germline CDR1 is DFQATT and CDR2 SNEGSKA (reference sequence).

This chain links TRBV6-5 with TRBJ2-5, with 14 bases lining up with TRBD2. V dropped 6 bases and J dropped 0; count of bases not matched to a gene: 3. Looked up from germline, CDR1 is MNHEY and CDR2 is SVGAGI. This CDR3 comprises 16 residues. In nucleotides, the CDR3 is TGTGCCAGCAGCCGACTAGCGGGAGGGGACCAAGAGACCCAGTACTTC. This gives the protein CASSRLAGGDQETQYF.

The chain couples TRBV19 to TRBJ1-3; D is unclear. Germline values: CDR1 LNHDA, CDR2 SQIVND (reference sequence). Trimming cost V 11 bases and J 0 bases, with 14 bases left between them. This CDR3 region has 14 residues. The DNA for the CDR3 is TGTGCCTGGAGTAACCCGGACTCTGGAAACACCATATATTTT. This encodes CAWSNPDSGNTIYF. Looking up the rest from reference TRBV19 and TRBJ1-3 gives the full variable domain: DGGITQSPKYLFRKEGQNVTLSCEQNLNHDAMYWYRQDPGQGLRLIYYSQIVNDFQKGDIAEGYSVSREKKESFPLTVTSAQKNPTAFYLCAWSNPDSGNTIYFGEGSWLTVV.

This clonotype came up a few times. The V gene is TRBV25-1, the J gene TRBJ1-1; D unclear. V lost 0 bases and J lost 1, with 6 bases in between. This CDR3 comprises 14 residues. CDR1 and CDR2 (germline): MGHDK, SYGVNS. For the CDR3, the DNA is TGTGCCAGCAGTGAATATTCGAAGAACACTGAAGCTTTCTTT. This translates into CASSEYSKNTEAFF.

V and J are TRBV20-1 and TRBJ1-6, with unresolved D. Germline CDR1 reads DFQATT; CDR2 reads SNEGSKA (reference sequence). V was trimmed by 3 bases and J by 5 bases, leaving 14 bases between them. The CDR3 is made up of 15 amino acids. This chain's CDR3 is CSASPSSRNNSPLHF. DNA of the CDR3: TGCAGTGCTAGTCCCTCCTCAAGAAATAATTCACCCCTCCACTTT.

This clonotype was detected many times. V and J are TRBV11-2 and TRBJ2-1; D gene unclear. Germline V gene lookup returns CDR1 SGHAT and CDR2 FQNNGV. The CDR3 has 16 amino acids. The V and J ends lost 6 bases and 0 bases respectively, with 15 bases between them. The CDR3 sequence: CASRPTGSISYNEQFF. CDR3 coding DNA: TGTGCCAGCAGACCTACCGGGTCCATCTCCTACAATGAGCAGTTCTTC.

The V call is TRBV7-8, the J call TRBJ2-5, with TRBD2 matching 14 bases. J gave up 1 base and V 2 bases, and 6 bases lay outside the gene matches. The CDR3 consists of 18 residues. Looked up from germline, CDR1 is SGHVS and CDR2 is FQNEAQ. The CDR3 protein is CASSLRTSGGLIQETQYF. CDR3 nucleotide sequence: TGTGCCAGCAGCTTACGGACTAGCGGGGGGCTAATCCAAGAGACCCAGTACTTC.

This clonotype was recorded many times. The chain employs TRBV9 and TRBJ2-7; 11 bases agree with TRBD1. Trimming took 3 bases from V and 5 from J; bases not matched to a gene: 7. The CDR3 sequence is 15 residues long. CDR1 SGDLS and CDR2 YYNGEE come from the germline V gene. The CDR3 DNA sequence: TGTGCCAGCAGCGGGGGGGACAGGGGGGTCCACGAGCAGTACTTC. Protein: CASSGGDRGVHEQYF.

This clonotype was detected a few times. The chain recombines TRBV7-9 with TRBJ2-5; perhaps TRBD1 as D (5 bases). The CDR3 spans 13 residues. Trimming left V 5 bases short and J 2 bases short, with 9 bases between. Germline loops: CDR1 SEHNR, CDR2 FQNEAQ (reference sequence). Here the CDR3 DNA reads TGTGCCAGCAGCCAAGACAGACAAGAGACCCAGTACTTC. Protein: CASSQDRQETQYF.

This clonotype has a single count. The chain couples TRBV9 to TRBJ2-7; D is ambiguous. V was trimmed by 3 bases and J by 1 base, leaving 8 bases between them. The CDR3 loop spans 13 amino acids. Germline CDR1 reads SGDLS; CDR2 reads YYNGEE. CDR3 sequence: CASSGARSYEQYF. CDR3 DNA: TGTGCCAGCAGCGGGGCCAGGTCCTACGAGCAGTACTTC.

In this sample, this clonotype turned up once. The chain links TRBV19 to TRBJ2-5, with TRBD1 identical over 9 bases. The CDR3 totals 15 residues. Trimming cost V 10 bases and J 5 bases; bases outside gene matches: 14. Germline V gene sequence: CDR1 LNHDA, CDR2 SQIVND (reference sequence). The CDR3 coding sequence is TGTGCCACCGCGGACAGGGGAGGTGTTGTGGAGACCCAGTACTTC. Its translation is CATADRGGVVETQYF.

This clonotype has only one observation. This chain connects TRBV2 to TRBJ1-4, with 7 bases fitting TRBD1. J lost 1 base, V lost 5 bases, and 7 bases had no gene match. Germline V gives CDR1 SNHLY, CDR2 FYNNEI. This CDR3 region has 16 residues. CDR3 DNA: TGTGCCAGCAGTAAACAGGGGTGGCGAACTAATGAAAAACTGTTTTTT. Its translation: CASSKQGWRTNEKLFF.

In this sample, this clonotype turned up many times. The V call is TRBV20-1, the J call TRBJ1-1; D ambiguous. Trimming cost V 4 bases and J 1 base, with 13 bases left between them. This CDR3 comprises 14 residues. Germline CDR1 reads DFQATT; CDR2 reads SNEGSKA (reference sequence). The CDR3 region is CSATLPPRNTEAFF. The DNA for the CDR3 is TGCAGTGCTACTCTCCCCCCCAGGAACACTGAAGCTTTCTTT.

This chain uses TRBV24-1 with TRBJ1-2, with D perhaps matching TRBD1 (5 bases). Trimming took off 4 bases at V and 8 bases at J, with 16 bases between the two ends. Germline CDR1 KGHDR, CDR2 SFDVKD. The CDR3 spans 14 residues. CDR3 coding DNA: TGTGCCACCAGTGACATCGGGGGGGTTGGCGGCTACACCTTC. It specifies CATSDIGGVGGYTF.

V is TRBV7-9 and J is TRBJ2-3; no reliable D call. V dropped 9 bases and J dropped 4 bases, with 17 bases sitting between them. Germline CDR1 SEHNR, CDR2 FQNEAQ (reference sequence). The CDR3 spans 14 residues. CDR3 residues: CASSTGRLADTQYF. The CDR3 DNA reads TGTGCCAGTAGTACCGGTAGGCTTGCAGATACGCAGTATTTT.

The rearrangement links TRBV5-1 to TRBJ2-1, with a weak D call TRBD2 (6 bases). V was cut by 5 bases and J by 5 bases, with 17 bases left in between. The CDR3 runs 15 residues. Germline V lookup: CDR1 SGHRS, CDR2 YFSETQ. CDR3 amino acids: CASRSSSGPHNEQFF. CDR3 bases: TGCGCCAGCAGATCTAGCAGCGGGCCCCACAATGAGCAGTTCTTC.